The 30 T cell receptor beta chains given below trace back to one sample, sequenced in a study of cytomegalovirus exposure and HLA in healthy donors. Primers for the PCR totalled 60 Vbeta and 13 Jbeta. Here immunoSEQ multiplex PCR was the method, and the copy in TCRdb shows in-frame clones only, minus some. Of 200,000 or so clones listed, more than 70% are singletons. Sequencing used PBMCs. The receptors shown here come from a boy between 5 and 17 years old in good health and CMV-seronegative.

The chain employs TRBV7-2 and TRBJ2-3, with TRBD2 as a possible D gene (5 bases). With 3 bases removed from V and 4 bases from J, the gap between germline ends came to 17 bases. The CDR3 covers 16 residues. Per the germline V gene, CDR1 is SGHTA and CDR2 is FQGNSA. The CDR3 region is CASSFLPTSLADTQYF. The CDR3, as DNA: TGTGCCAGCAGCTTTCTCCCCACTAGTCTGGCAGATACGCAGTATTTT.

The gene calls are TRBV25-1 and TRBJ2-5, with D possibly TRBD2 on 5 matching bases. Germline CDR1 and CDR2: MGHDK and SYGVNS. The CDR3 is 12 residues long. Trimming took 4 bases from V and 9 from J, leaving 12 bases between them. The CDR3 coding sequence is TGTGCCAGCAGTGGCCTTGACGGGGCCCAGTACTTC. The encoded protein is CASSGLDGAQYF. Together with reference TRBV25-1 and TRBJ2-5, the CDR3 gives the full variable domain: EADIYQTPRYLVIGTGKKITLECSQTMGHDKMYWYQQDPGMELHLIHYSYGVNSTEKGDLSSESTVSRIRTEHFPLTLESARPSHTSQYLCASSGLDGAQYFGPGTRLLVL.

The J gene is TRBJ1-6, the V gene TRBV9, with a weak D call TRBD1 (5 bases). The CDR3 spans 13 residues. V was trimmed by 3 bases and J by 9 bases, leaving 10 bases between them. Germline loops: CDR1 SGDLS, CDR2 YYNGEE. The CDR3 DNA is TGTGCCAGCAGCGCCTCGACAGTTTCACCCCTCCACTTT. Translation gives CASSASTVSPLHF.

CDR3 sequence (DNA): TGTGCCAGCAGTTTAACTAGGTCCCGACACCCGCCCCAAGAGACCCAGTACTTC. Translation gives CASSLTRSRHPPQETQYF. The chain is built from TRBV27 and TRBJ2-5; D possibly corresponds to TRBD2 (5 bases). V was pared by 2 bases and J by 1 base, with 20 bases between. Germline lookup yields CDR1 MNHEY and CDR2 SMNVEV (reference sequence). The CDR3 consists of 18 residues.

The rearrangement joins TRBV19 to TRBJ1-5; D unclear. Per the germline V gene, CDR1 is LNHDA and CDR2 is SQIVND (reference sequence). The length of the CDR3 is 15 residues. V lost 0 bases to trimming and J lost 6 bases, with 12 bases between them. The CDR3 DNA sequence: TGTGCCAGTAGTATAGATGTCACAGTGAGTCAGCCCCAGCATTTT. As protein: CASSIDVTVSQPQHF. The full variable domain, its missing parts supplied by reference TRBV19 and TRBJ1-5, is DGGITQSPKYLFRKEGQNVTLSCEQNLNHDAMYWYRQDPGQGLRLIYYSQIVNDFQKGDIAEGYSVSREKKESFPLTVTSAQKNPTAFYLCASSIDVTVSQPQHFGDGTRLSIL.

The chain recombines TRBV19 with TRBJ1-1, with a tentative D call TRBD1 (5 bases). The CDR3 contains 14 residues. Germline V gives CDR1 LNHDA, CDR2 SQIVND (reference sequence). V was shortened by 7 bases and J by 6 bases, with 18 bases between the two germline ends. CDR3 sequence: CASIGGKRGPEAFF. CDR3 bases: TGTGCCAGTATCGGGGGGAAAAGGGGTCCTGAAGCTTTCTTT. Complete variable domain (other parts from reference TRBV19 and TRBJ1-1): DGGITQSPKYLFRKEGQNVTLSCEQNLNHDAMYWYRQDPGQGLRLIYYSQIVNDFQKGDIAEGYSVSREKKESFPLTVTSAQKNPTAFYLCASIGGKRGPEAFFGQGTRLTVV.

The chain recombines TRBV30 with TRBJ2-7; 11 bases match TRBD1. V gave up 1 base and J gave up 6 bases; unmatched junction bases: 5. This CDR3 region has 14 residues. The V gene's germline CDR1 is GTSNPN and CDR2 SVGIG (reference sequence). In nucleotides, the CDR3 is TGTGCCTGGAGTGGTTGGACAGGGGGCCTCGAGCAGTACTTC. It encodes CAWSGWTGGLEQYF. The whole variable domain, remainder taken from reference TRBV30 and TRBJ2-7, is SQTIHQWPATLVQPVGSPLSLECTVEGTSNPNLYWYRQAAGRGLQLLFYSVGIGQISSEVPQNLSASRPQDRQFILSSKKLLLSDSGFYLCAWSGWTGGLEQYFGPGTRLTVT.

This clone was seen only once. V is TRBV12-5 and J is TRBJ1-2; TRBD1 matches 7 bases. Trimming took 4 bases from V and 3 from J; bases not matched to a gene: 5. Germline V CDR1 and CDR2: LGHNT, FRNRAP. The CDR3 runs to 14 residues. The CDR3 region is CASGSGTDYYGYTF. CDR3 nucleotide sequence: TGTGCTAGTGGTTCCGGGACAGACTACTATGGCTACACCTTC. The complete variable domain, with remaining parts taken from reference TRBV12-5 and TRBJ1-2, reads DARVTQTPRHKVTEMGQEVTMRCQPILGHNTVFWYRQTMMQGLELLAYFRNRAPLDDSGMPKDRFSAEMPDATLATLKIQPSEPRDSAVYFCASGSGTDYYGYTFGSGTRLTVV.

This chain's CDR3 is CASSLMPGPGSGKYNEQFF. Here the CDR3 DNA reads TGCGCCAGCAGCTTGATGCCGGGACCGGGTAGCGGGAAATACAATGAGCAGTTCTTC. V gene TRBV5-1 combines with J gene TRBJ2-1; 8 positions match TRBD2. The V segment lost 1 base and the J segment 4 bases; nucleotides outside the gene matches: 16. Germline CDR1 SGHRS, CDR2 YFSETQ. This CDR3 spans 19 amino acids.

The chain recombines TRBV28 with TRBJ2-3, with a weak D call TRBD2 (5 bases). Germline CDR1 reads MDHEN; CDR2 reads SYDVKM. The CDR3 loop spans 16 amino acids. With 3 bases removed from V and 0 bases from J, the gap between germline ends came to 13 bases. CDR3 nucleotides: TGTGCCAGCAGTTTTATGGCGGGTTCTAGCACAGATACGCAGTATTTT. This encodes CASSFMAGSSTDTQYF.

This sequence joins TRBV9 and TRBJ2-7; 8 nucleotides agree with TRBD2. This CDR3 has 17 amino acids. The junction had 9 bases not matched to a gene; V was cut back by 0 bases and J by 1 base. CDR1 is SGDLS and CDR2 is YYNGEE in the germline V gene. Written as DNA, the CDR3 is TGTGCCAGCAGCGTAGCTGTTACGGGAGGGCCTTCCTACGAGCAGTACTTC. It is translated as CASSVAVTGGPSYEQYF.

This clone has only one observation. The V gene is TRBV27, the J gene TRBJ2-7, with TRBD1 identical over 7 bases. CDR3 length equals 14 residues. V was pared by 2 bases and J by 4 bases, with 5 bases of the junction left unmatched. The V gene's germline CDR1 is MNHEY and CDR2 SMNVEV (reference sequence). CDR3 in amino acids: CASSLTSTGYEQYF. The CDR3 bases are TGTGCCAGCAGTTTAACATCGACAGGGTACGAGCAGTACTTC.

This chain joins TRBV5-4 and TRBJ1-6, with 7 nucleotides matching TRBD1. V gave up 4 bases and J gave up 5 bases; unmatched junction bases: 6. The germline CDR1 and CDR2 sequences are SGHNT and YYREEE (reference sequence). The CDR3 contains 15 residues. The CDR3 reads CASSRWDSDNSPLHF. The CDR3 nucleotides read TGTGCCAGCAGCCGCTGGGACAGTGATAATTCACCCCTCCACTTT.

V usage is TRBV9 and J usage is TRBJ2-7, with D possibly matching TRBD1 (6 bases). V was cut by 2 bases and J by 1 base, with 13 bases left in between. This CDR3 region has 15 residues. The germline V gene encodes CDR1 SGDLS and CDR2 YYNGEE. The CDR3 reads CASSVTGDTSYEQYF. Written as DNA, the CDR3 is TGTGCCAGCAGCGTGACAGGCGATACATCCTACGAGCAGTACTTC.

This clone was picked up one time. This rearrangement joins TRBV15 to TRBJ2-7; a possible D gene is TRBD1 (5 bases). The V gene lost 8 bases and the J gene lost 8 bases, with 13 bases spanning the gap. This CDR3 has 11 amino acids. Germline V gene lookup returns CDR1 LNHNV and CDR2 YYDKDF (reference sequence). In nucleotides, the CDR3 is TGTGCCACCGCTGACAGCCTAAAGCAGTACTTC. Translated, it gives CATADSLKQYF.

This clone was found once. V and J are TRBV10-2 and TRBJ2-3; D call uncertain. The ends were cut back, 3 bases at V and 3 bases at J, with 7 bases in the middle. The CDR3 extends over 13 amino acids. From germline, CDR1 is WSHSY and CDR2 SAAADI. The CDR3 loop is CASSEHQTDTQYF. The CDR3 DNA sequence: TGCGCCAGCAGTGAACACCAGACAGATACGCAGTATTTT.

The rearrangement uses TRBV11-3 and TRBJ2-7; the match to TRBD1 covers 7 bases. The V and J ends lost 5 bases and 7 bases, in that order; junction bases with no gene match: 11. This CDR3 region has 14 residues. The germline V gene has CDR1 SGHNT and CDR2 YENEEA. The CDR3 loop reads CASSPHSTGSEQYF. DNA for the CDR3: TGTGCCAGCAGCCCCCACTCGACAGGGAGTGAGCAGTACTTC.

The rearrangement joins TRBV5-1 to TRBJ1-5; a weak D match, TRBD1 (6 bases). V lost 4 bases and J 0 bases, leaving 20 bases between the germline ends. The length of the CDR3 is 18 residues. The V gene's germline CDR1 is SGHRS and CDR2 YFSETQ. Here the CDR3 reads CASSLVPRRTDSNQPQHF. The CDR3 coding sequence is TGCGCCAGCAGCCTTGTCCCCCGAAGGACAGATAGCAATCAGCCCCAGCATTTT. The whole variable domain, filled in from reference TRBV5-1 and TRBJ1-5, reads KAGVTQTPRYLIKTRGQQVTLSCSPISGHRSVSWYQQTPGQGLQFLFEYFSETQRNKGNFPGRFSGRQFSNSRSEMNVSTLELGDSALYLCASSLVPRRTDSNQPQHFGDGTRLSIL.

The chain links TRBV7-6 to TRBJ1-6, with a tentative D call TRBD1 (5 bases). There are 14 residues in the CDR3. Looked up from germline, CDR1 is SGHVS and CDR2 is FNYEAQ. Trimming stripped 5 bases from V and 5 bases from J, with 10 bases between. The CDR3: CASSHDSNNSPLHF. In DNA, the CDR3 is TGTGCCAGCAGCCATGACAGCAATAATTCACCCCTCCACTTT.

The J gene is TRBJ2-7, the V gene TRBV5-8; 13 bases are shared with TRBD2. The germline V gene encodes CDR1 SGHTS and CDR2 YDEGEE. With 4 bases clipped from V and 1 base from J, the junction kept 5 bases outside the gene matches. The CDR3 contains 16 residues. CDR3 in amino acids: CASSGTSGKPSYEQYF. The CDR3 DNA reads TGTGCCAGCAGCGGGACTAGCGGGAAGCCTTCCTACGAGCAGTACTTC.

The CDR3 coding sequence is TGTGCCAGTAGTATAGCAGAAGAGCAGTTCTTC. It yields the protein CASSIAEEQFF. The chain is built from TRBV19 and TRBJ2-1; unclear D gene. The V gene lost 1 base and the J gene lost 10 bases, with 5 bases spanning the gap. CDR1 is LNHDA and CDR2 is SQIVND in the germline V gene (reference sequence). There are 11 residues in the CDR3. Variable domain in full (rest from reference TRBV19 and TRBJ2-1): DGGITQSPKYLFRKEGQNVTLSCEQNLNHDAMYWYRQDPGQGLRLIYYSQIVNDFQKGDIAEGYSVSREKKESFPLTVTSAQKNPTAFYLCASSIAEEQFFGPGTRLTVL.

This chain joins TRBV9 and TRBJ2-7; 8 bases match TRBD2. Losses at the gene ends were 2 bases for V and 4 bases for J; bases not matched to a gene: 17. This CDR3 is 18 amino acids long. The germline V gene encodes CDR1 SGDLS and CDR2 YYNGEE. CDR3 sequence (DNA): TGTGCCAGCAGCGTGGCCGCGGGGGGAGGGCCTGGGTCGTACGAGCAGTACTTC. Its protein is CASSVAAGGGPGSYEQYF.

This clone has a single count. The rearrangement joins TRBV30 to TRBJ2-1; TRBD1 might be the D (6 bases). V lost 3 bases to trimming and J lost 2 bases, with 11 bases between them. The CDR3 contains 14 residues. The germline V gene has CDR1 GTSNPN and CDR2 SVGIG (reference sequence). The CDR3 is CAWSVAGAYNEQFF. The CDR3, as DNA: TGTGCCTGGAGCGTCGCAGGGGCCTACAATGAGCAGTTCTTC.

This chain joins TRBV4-2 and TRBJ2-1; D perhaps matches TRBD1 (6 bases). Germline CDR1 is LGHNA and CDR2 is YNFKEQ. Between the trimmed V and J ends, which lost 2 bases and 7 bases, there was a span of 15 bases. The CDR3 is 15 amino acids. This chain's CDR3 is CASSQKIQGRNEQFF. The CDR3 DNA reads TGTGCCAGCAGCCAAAAAATACAGGGAAGGAATGAGCAGTTCTTC.

The V gene is TRBV15, the J gene TRBJ2-7; TRBD2 matches at 13 bases. The germline V gene has CDR1 LNHNV and CDR2 YYDKDF (reference sequence). J gave up 1 base and V 0 bases, and 6 bases lay outside the gene matches. The CDR3 runs 18 residues. Here the CDR3 reads CATSRDRTSGSRSYEQYF. The CDR3 region has the DNA TGTGCCACCAGCAGAGATAGGACTAGCGGGAGTCGGTCCTACGAGCAGTACTTC.

This chain uses TRBV4-3 with TRBJ2-7; 9 positions agree with TRBD2. Germline V gene data show CDR1 as LGHNA and CDR2 as YSLEER. The trim removed 4 bases at V and 2 bases at J, leaving 6 bases unmatched. The CDR3 has 15 amino acids. CDR3 sequence: CASSLRGGGAYEQYF. The CDR3 region has the DNA TGCGCCAGCAGCCTACGGGGCGGGGGGGCCTACGAGCAGTACTTC.

The V gene is TRBV9, the J gene TRBJ2-1; 12 bases are shared with TRBD2. Germline-derived CDR1 and CDR2 are SGDLS and YYNGEE. Trimming took 0 bases from V and 7 from J; bases not matched to a gene: 5. CDR3 size: 16 residues. For the CDR3, the DNA is TGTGCCAGCAGCGTAGTATCTAGCGGGAGGGCGAATGAGCAGTTCTTC. Translated: CASSVVSSGRANEQFF. Full variable domain (rest looked up from reference TRBV9 and TRBJ2-1): DSGVTQTPKHLITATGQRVTLRCSPRSGDLSVYWYQQSLDQGLQFLIQYYNGEERAKGNILERFSAQQFPDLHSELNLSSLELGDSALYFCASSVVSSGRANEQFFGPGTRLTVL.

The rearrangement uses TRBV5-6 and TRBJ2-6; D may be TRBD2 (5 bases). The ends were cut back, 0 bases at V and 0 bases at J, with 16 bases in the middle. The CDR3 has 19 residues. The V gene's germline CDR1 is SGHDT and CDR2 YYEEEE. CDR3 bases: TGTGCCAGCAGCTTGGGATTGGGAGATGGGCGCTCTGGGGCCAACGTCCTGACTTTC. It yields the protein CASSLGLGDGRSGANVLTF.

The J gene is TRBJ2-3, the V gene TRBV29-1; 8 bases are a match to TRBD2. This CDR3 has 14 amino acids. From germline, CDR1 is SQVTM and CDR2 ANQGSEA. The junction had 7 bases not matched to a gene; V was cut back by 5 bases and J by 3 bases. CDR3 nucleotides: TGCAGCGTTCCCGGGACTAGGAATACAGATACGCAGTATTTT. Translating gives CSVPGTRNTDTQYF.

This clone showed up just once. This chain connects TRBV4-3 to TRBJ2-7; D ambiguous. Trimming took 0 bases from V and 6 from J, leaving 21 bases between them. Looked up from germline, CDR1 is LGHNA and CDR2 is YSLEER. This CDR3 spans 17 amino acids. In DNA, the CDR3 is TGCGCCAGCAGCCAAGAGAGTGGGCTTTCCACATCGGCCGAGCAGTACTTC. Translated: CASSQESGLSTSAEQYF.